This T cell receptor beta chain was found in a study of T cell responses to AZD1222 COVID-19 vaccine. Study in general: Pooled in the analysis were second doses at about 4 or about 12 weeks.

Sequencing used immunoSEQ multiplex PCR; TCRdb keeps in-frame clones, though not all of them. The sample includes around 110,000 clones, 65% to 85% of them seen just once. This clone appeared once. What it binds is unknown. Study outcomes and limitations: A mostly white British donor set with more females was recruited, and clonal diversity was possibly underestimated.

The V gene's germline CDR1 is MDHEN and CDR2 SYDVKM. The CDR3 sequence is 13 residues long. V lost 7 bases to trimming and J lost 4 bases, with 14 bases between them. The sequence came from an adult in good health. Source: peripheral blood, taken on day 0 of AZD1222 vaccination. The chain carries TRBV28 and TRBJ2-7, with D perhaps given as TRBD1 or TRBD2 (5 bases each). CDR3 amino acids: CASTLYGGYEQYF. Written as DNA, the CDR3 is TGTGCCAGCACCCTGTATGGGGGTTACGAGCAGTACTTC.